The clone carrying this T cell receptor (beta chain) was seen only once. Its target is not known. Germline V gives CDR1 SGHTS, CDR2 YDEGEE. The CDR3 length is 13 residues. V was shortened by 0 bases and J by 5 bases, with 9 bases between the two germline ends. This sample stems from a study of coeliac disease. Study-wide points: Active celiac intraepithelial and lamina propria samples had lower TRB and TRG clonality than control samples.

Here immunoSEQ multiplex PCR was the method, and the copy in TCRdb shows in-frame clones only, minus some. The repertoire holds approximately 4,800 clones, with about three fifths as singletons. The chain employs TRBV5-8 and TRBJ2-7; D may be TRBD1 (6 bases). The specimen was intraepithelial lymphocytes from the gut. The clonotype originates from a woman under 30 with active celiac disease. CDR3 sequence: CASSLGDNHEQYF. CDR3 in DNA: TGTGCCAGCAGCTTGGGGGACAACCACGAGCAGTACTTC.